This section outlines one TCR beta chain sequence together with its context. This record belongs to a study of T cell changes during pregnancy in multiple sclerosis. Germline CDR1 SGDLS, CDR2 YYNGEE. Between the trimmed V and J ends, which lost 5 bases and 6 bases, there was a span of 17 bases. CDR3 length equals 14 residues. Produced via immunoSEQ multiplex PCR; TCRdb's table is partial and in-frame only. This table holds about 46,000 clones, 91% found once. The chain joins TRBV9 to TRBJ1-1; tentatively, D is TRBD1 (5 bases). This receptor was taken from a female donor with multiple sclerosis, enrolled in a pregnancy study. Sequencing used CD8+ T cells from peripheral blood mononuclear cells, obtained after pregnancy. As DNA, the CDR3 is TGTGCCAGCAGTCGGGGGGGTGTTGGGCCTGAAGCTTTCTTT. It yields the protein CASSRGGVGPEAFF.